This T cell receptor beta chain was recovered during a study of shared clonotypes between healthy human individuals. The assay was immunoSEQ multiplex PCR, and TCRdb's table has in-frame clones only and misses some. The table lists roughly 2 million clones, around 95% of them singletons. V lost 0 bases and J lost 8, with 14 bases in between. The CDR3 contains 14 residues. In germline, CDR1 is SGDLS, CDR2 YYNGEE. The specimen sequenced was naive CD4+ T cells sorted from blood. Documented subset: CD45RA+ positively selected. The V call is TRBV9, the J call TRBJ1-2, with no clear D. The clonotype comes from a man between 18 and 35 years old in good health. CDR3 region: CASSVASRGHGYTF. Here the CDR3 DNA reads TGTGCCAGCAGCGTAGCTTCCCGAGGGCACGGCTACACCTTC.